The 24 T cell receptor beta chains below were found in one sample sequenced in a study of control samples from healthy donors and cancer patients. The data were produced by immunoSEQ multiplex PCR, yet TCRdb's version contains in-frame clones alone and is incomplete. The sample shows 99,000 or so clones, 80% to 90% of them seen only once. Source material: blood. The receptors stem from a woman between 45 and 65 years old in good health.

The chain uses TRBV19 and TRBJ1-3; TRBD1 is a possible D gene (5 bases). The CDR3 sequence is 16 residues long. Trimming cost V 5 bases and J 2 bases, with 16 bases left between them. Germline assignment: CDR1 LNHDA and CDR2 SQIVND (reference sequence). This CDR3 reads CASSFPGEGTGNTIYF. CDR3 nucleotides: TGTGCCAGTAGTTTTCCGGGGGAAGGTACTGGAAACACCATATATTTT.

The genes are TRBV7-9 and TRBJ2-5, with a tentative D call TRBD1 (5 bases). CDR3 length: 14 amino acids. CDR1 and CDR2 from the germline V gene are SEHNR and FQNEAQ (reference sequence). With 5 bases removed from V and 1 base from J, the gap between germline ends came to 11 bases. The CDR3 loop reads CASSPSGLQETQYF. Written as DNA, the CDR3 is TGTGCCAGCAGCCCCTCAGGGCTCCAAGAGACCCAGTACTTC.

The J gene is TRBJ1-4, the V gene TRBV2; D gene ambiguous. This CDR3 has 20 amino acids. The germline V gene encodes CDR1 SNHLY and CDR2 FYNNEI. Trimming shortened V by 2 bases and J by 5 bases, and 27 bases separated the two germline ends. CDR3 DNA sequence: TGTGCCAGCAGTGAAATTTTAGGGTCGTTACACAGCTCCCCCAATGAAAAACTGTTTTTT. This sequence encodes CASSEILGSLHSSPNEKLFF.

The chain joins TRBV7-2 to TRBJ2-7, with D maybe TRBD2 (5 bases). Germline V gene data show CDR1 as SGHTA and CDR2 as FQGNSA. The germline V and J ends were trimmed by 4 bases and 2 bases, with 12 bases remaining between them. The CDR3 consists of 14 residues. In nucleotides, the CDR3 is TGTGCCAGCAGCTCTAACGGAGGTCCCTACGAGCAGTACTTC. This sequence encodes CASSSNGGPYEQYF.

This clone was observed a few times. V and J are TRBV30 and TRBJ2-6; possible D gene TRBD2, 5 bases. Trimming took 4 bases from V and 2 from J, leaving 15 bases between them. Germline CDR1 reads GTSNPN; CDR2 reads SVGIG (reference sequence). The CDR3 has 16 amino acids. CDR3 bases: TGTGCCTGGACCCCAACTAGAAGGGCTGGGGCCAACGTCCTGACTTTC. Protein: CAWTPTRRAGANVLTF.

The chain is built from TRBV9 and TRBJ2-1; 8 bases agree with TRBD2. In germline, CDR1 is SGDLS, CDR2 YYNGEE. J gave up 0 bases and V 2 bases, and 13 bases lay outside the gene matches. CDR3 length: 19 residues. The CDR3 DNA reads as TGTGCCAGCAGCGTCTTCACCCCACTAGCGGAGAGCTCCTACAATGAGCAGTTCTTC. Its translation: CASSVFTPLAESSYNEQFF.

The chain joins TRBV19 to TRBJ2-1; 7 nucleotides align to TRBD1. From germline, CDR1 is LNHDA and CDR2 SQIVND (reference sequence). With V trimmed by 2 bases and J by 8 bases, 6 bases remained unmatched. This CDR3 is built from 14 residues. This CDR3 is CASSILRGLDEQFF. In DNA, the CDR3 is TGTGCCAGTAGTATATTGAGGGGGCTCGATGAGCAGTTCTTC.

This clone was seen a single time. The genes are TRBV28 and TRBJ1-2; D is possibly TRBD1 (6 bases). Germline lookup yields CDR1 MDHEN and CDR2 SYDVKM. The CDR3 sequence is 13 residues long. V was cut by 3 bases and J by 7 bases, with 12 bases left in between. CDR3 loop: CASSFTTGFGYTF. CDR3 sequence (DNA): TGTGCCAGCAGTTTCACCACAGGGTTTGGCTACACCTTC.

V is TRBV28 and J is TRBJ2-7; perhaps TRBD1 as D (6 bases). Germline V lookup: CDR1 MDHEN, CDR2 SYDVKM. The CDR3 consists of 14 residues. Between the trimmed V and J ends, which lost 6 bases and 6 bases, there was a span of 18 bases. In nucleotides, the CDR3 is TGTGCCAGCAGGGCTCAGACAGGATCAGGCGAGCAGTACTTC. This sequence encodes CASRAQTGSGEQYF.

The chain carries TRBV30 and TRBJ2-2; TRBD2 aligns across 13 bases. In germline, CDR1 is GTSNPN, CDR2 SVGIG (reference sequence). The CDR3 loop spans 16 amino acids. With 4 bases clipped from V and 4 bases from J, the junction kept 6 bases outside the gene matches. The CDR3 spells CAWTQLAGGPTGELFF. In nucleotides, the CDR3 is TGTGCCTGGACCCAACTAGCGGGAGGGCCCACCGGGGAGCTGTTTTTT.

This chain links TRBV6-6 with TRBJ1-3; no reliable D call. The CDR3 is made up of 16 amino acids. Trimming took 6 bases from V and 0 from J, leaving 15 bases between them. Looked up from germline, CDR1 is MNHNY and CDR2 is SVGAGI (reference sequence). The CDR3 DNA sequence: TGTGCCAGCAGGACCAATGGGGTGAGCTCTGGAAACACCATATATTTT. It yields the protein CASRTNGVSSGNTIYF.

This chain joins TRBV2 and TRBJ1-2, with 7 bases identical to TRBD1. Germline V lookup: CDR1 SNHLY, CDR2 FYNNEI. With 9 bases clipped from V and 2 bases from J, the junction kept 6 bases outside the gene matches. The CDR3 length is 13 residues. The CDR3 DNA follows: TGTGCCAGTACAGGGGATGCCAACTATGGCTACACCTTC. It translates to CASTGDANYGYTF.

The chain recombines TRBV21-1 with TRBJ1-4; the tabulated D call, TRBD1, remains unverified against the DNA. TRBV21-1 is annotated as a pseudogene. The CDR3 covers 21 residues. The CDR3 coding sequence is TGTGCCAGCAGCAAAAAGGGGACAGGGAGATATTTCGTGGCAACTAATGAAAAACTGTTTTTT. It encodes CASSKKGTGRYFVATNEKLFF.

J is TRBJ1-2 and V is TRBV19; no clear D. The germline V gene has CDR1 LNHDA and CDR2 SQIVND (reference sequence). The CDR3 loop spans 15 amino acids. Trimming shortened V by 2 bases and J by 6 bases, and 16 bases separated the two germline ends. The CDR3 nucleotides read TGTGCCAGTAGTATAATTTCCGAAGAGGGTCATGGCTACACCTTC. Translated, it gives CASSIISEEGHGYTF. Supplemented by reference TRBV19 and TRBJ1-2, the full variable domain reads DGGITQSPKYLFRKEGQNVTLSCEQNLNHDAMYWYRQDPGQGLRLIYYSQIVNDFQKGDIAEGYSVSREKKESFPLTVTSAQKNPTAFYLCASSIISEEGHGYTFGSGTRLTVV.

The J gene is TRBJ1-5, the V gene TRBV5-4; 8 nucleotides match TRBD1. Germline V gene lookup returns CDR1 SGHNT and CDR2 YYREEE (reference sequence). This CDR3 contains 18 residues. V dropped 6 bases and J dropped 0; count of bases not matched to a gene: 14. The CDR3, as DNA: TGTGCCAGCAATATCAGCAGGGGGCGGTTCCGTAGCAATCAGCCCCAGCATTTT. Its translation is CASNISRGRFRSNQPQHF.

The chain combines TRBV5-3 with TRBJ2-1; D perhaps matches TRBD1 (6 bases). TRBV5-3 is an ORF, and what it does is uncertain. Between the trimmed V and J ends, which lost 3 bases and 0 bases, there was a span of 13 bases. The CDR3 has 16 residues. The CDR3 here is CARSWLPTGSYNEQFF. In DNA, the CDR3 is TGTGCCAGAAGCTGGCTTCCGACAGGCTCCTACAATGAGCAGTTCTTC.

The V and J genes are TRBV29-1 and TRBJ2-5; 8 bases are shared with TRBD1. CDR3 length: 12 residues. Germline loops: CDR1 SQVTM, CDR2 ANQGSEA. With 6 bases clipped from V and 4 bases from J, the junction kept 4 bases outside the gene matches. CDR3 coding DNA: TGCAGCGTGGACAGGGACTCAGAGACCCAGTACTTC. Its translation is CSVDRDSETQYF.

The chain employs TRBV10-2 and TRBJ1-4, with TRBD1 as a possible D gene (5 bases). In germline, CDR1 is WSHSY, CDR2 SAAADI. The CDR3 totals 15 residues. The V gene lost 3 bases and the J gene lost 8 bases, with 16 bases spanning the gap. The CDR3 DNA follows: TGCGCCAGCAGTGATTACCCTCATGGGGCGGAAAAACTGTTTTTT. It yields the protein CASSDYPHGAEKLFF.

The chain joins TRBV9 to TRBJ1-1; a weak D match, TRBD1 (6 bases). V gave up 0 bases and J gave up 3 bases, with 18 bases separating them. This CDR3 has 17 residues. Germline CDR1 is SGDLS and CDR2 is YYNGEE. This CDR3 is CASSVGERGGQYTEAFF. CDR3 coding DNA: TGTGCCAGCAGCGTAGGAGAACGCGGAGGACAGTACACTGAAGCTTTCTTT. The whole variable domain, filled in from reference TRBV9 and TRBJ1-1, reads DSGVTQTPKHLITATGQRVTLRCSPRSGDLSVYWYQQSLDQGLQFLIQYYNGEERAKGNILERFSAQQFPDLHSELNLSSLELGDSALYFCASSVGERGGQYTEAFFGQGTRLTVV.

This chain uses TRBV3-1 (or the pseudogene TRBV3-2) with TRBJ2-2; 8 bases are a match to TRBD1. The germline V gene has CDR1 LGHDT and CDR2 YNNKEL (reference sequence). The CDR3 is made up of 15 amino acids. V lost 1 base, J lost 7 bases, and 5 bases stayed unmatched. The DNA for the CDR3 is TGTGCCAGCAGCCAAGTTCAGGGGGCCGGCGGGGAGCTGTTTTTT. As protein: CASSQVQGAGGELFF.

The chain employs TRBV6-5 and TRBJ1-2; D gene ambiguous. The germline gives CDR1 MNHEY, CDR2 SVGAGI. Trimming shortened V by 7 bases and J by 1 base, and 10 bases separated the two germline ends. The CDR3 has 13 residues. The CDR3 nucleotides are TGTGCCAGCAAGTTGCCCGGTAACTATGGCTACACCTTC. This codes for CASKLPGNYGYTF.

The rearrangement uses TRBV2 and TRBJ1-2; D might be TRBD1 (6 bases). CDR1 and CDR2 (germline): SNHLY, FYNNEI. V was cut by 6 bases and J by 4 bases, with 9 bases left in between. CDR3 length: 12 residues. CDR3 amino acids: CASRTGFYGYTF. Written as DNA, the CDR3 is TGTGCCAGCAGAACAGGGTTCTATGGCTACACCTTC.

V usage is TRBV5-1 and J usage is TRBJ2-5, with 11 bases matching TRBD2. The ends lost 1 base at V and 5 bases at J; junction bases unmatched: 4. The CDR3 covers 15 residues. Germline V lookup: CDR1 SGHRS, CDR2 YFSETQ. The CDR3 DNA reads TGCGCCAGCAGCTTGACTAGCGGGGGCGGTGAGACCCAGTACTTC. Protein sequence: CASSLTSGGGETQYF.

There are a few counts of this clone. The gene calls are TRBV28 and TRBJ1-6, with 10 bases fitting TRBD1. Germline V gives CDR1 MDHEN, CDR2 SYDVKM. There are 15 residues in the CDR3. V dropped 1 base and J dropped 13; count of bases not matched to a gene: 7. The CDR3 nucleotides are TGTGCCAGCAGTTTATCGGACAGGGGGGTGCGCCCCCTCCACTTT. This encodes CASSLSDRGVRPLHF. Looking up the rest from reference TRBV28 and TRBJ1-6 gives the full variable domain: DVKVTQSSRYLVKRTGEKVFLECVQDMDHENMFWYRQDPGLGLRLIYFSYDVKMKEKGDIPEGYSVSREKKERFSLILESASTNQTSMYLCASSLSDRGVRPLHFGNGTRLTVT.